The rows below give T cell receptor beta chains drawn from one sample of a study of CD8+ T cells in alopecia areata. Only in-frame clones appear in the TCRdb table, and some are missing; sequencing was by immunoSEQ multiplex PCR. The profile shows about 200,000 clones, roughly two fifths of them singletons. The sample consisted of CD4+ T cells sorted from blood, taken around week 30, from a patient treated with tofacitinib. These receptors were taken from a human donor with alopecia areata. Both conserved end residues are trimmed from each CDR3.

TRBV5-1 ASSREAGMNTEAF
TRBV30 AWSPGWSGELF
TRBV11-2 ASSPRGADEQY
TRBV6-5 ASREFGELF
TRBV27 ASSPRNYGYT
TRBV2 ASSDPRRSQGPNYGYT
TRBV7-3 ASSLAAVSNEQF
TRBV30 AWIPPRGGNSPLH
TRBV4-1 ASSPSVGLRKSSYEQY
TRBV29-1 SVDRGARGYGYT
TRBV7-2 ASSLGTSGRPGETQY
TRBV4-1 ASSQGLAGDGEQY
TRBV4-2 ASSLRTVNYGYT
TRBV15 ATSRDNQGGYEQY
TRBV7-3 ASSLSPNTGELF
TRBV15 ATSRTMTGGAYGYT
TRBV5-1 ASSPTPDNEQF
TRBV7-7 ASSLGGPNTGELF
TRBV29-1 SGGDRRSGNTIY
TRBV5-1 ASSGGRAWETQY
TRBV4-1 ASSRVGDEQF
TRBV2 ASSDGLAGGYEQF
TRBV7-9 ASSLAVLAGNEQF
TRBV30 AWSVRVGVSGELF
TRBV18 ASSPTGSYEQY
TRBV2 ASIRDSTDTQY
TRBV30 AWSVQTSTEAF
TRBV12-5 ASGLVLGHPPNNEQF
TRBV7-8 ASGVGRRVGNEQF
TRBV5-1 ASSLEVTGGTSPLH
TRBV9 ASSVGRVSYEQY
TRBV7-9 ASSPSRGDEETQY
TRBV29-1 SVHQALNTEAF
TRBV30 AWSAGVPDTQY
TRBV9 ASSVGVKSEKLF
TRBV6-5 ASSYTGQSNQPQH
TRBV5-1 ASSLEGAYTEAF
TRBV7-3 ASSPGGRGYTEQF
TRBV30 AWKHITGGSGNTIY
TRBV7-9 ASSPPGAVRWSGEQY
TRBV11-1 ASSFLAGLGNEQY
TRBV7-3 ASSSTGLETQY
TRBV7-2 ASSLGGQGNTGELF
TRBV6-1 ASSQTRPLADTQY
TRBV11-2 ASSVSATYNEQF
TRBV18 ASSPDRAPNTGELF
TRBV5-1 ASSDQGARTDTQY
TRBV4-1 ASSQGGQSYNEQF
TRBV21-1 ASNSRDRGQEEQF
TRBV6-5 ASSYGIGGRVNEQF
TRBV11-2 ASSHGLDTQY
TRBV7-2 ASKDSATNSPLH
TRBV27 ASSPPGALWNEQF
TRBV4-1 ASSLAGEDTQY
TRBV7-9 ASSLQGTDTQY
TRBV7-9 ASSRDRVSYEQY
TRBV30 ASYLISPGTGYEKLF
TRBV5-1 ASSLGGPKETQY